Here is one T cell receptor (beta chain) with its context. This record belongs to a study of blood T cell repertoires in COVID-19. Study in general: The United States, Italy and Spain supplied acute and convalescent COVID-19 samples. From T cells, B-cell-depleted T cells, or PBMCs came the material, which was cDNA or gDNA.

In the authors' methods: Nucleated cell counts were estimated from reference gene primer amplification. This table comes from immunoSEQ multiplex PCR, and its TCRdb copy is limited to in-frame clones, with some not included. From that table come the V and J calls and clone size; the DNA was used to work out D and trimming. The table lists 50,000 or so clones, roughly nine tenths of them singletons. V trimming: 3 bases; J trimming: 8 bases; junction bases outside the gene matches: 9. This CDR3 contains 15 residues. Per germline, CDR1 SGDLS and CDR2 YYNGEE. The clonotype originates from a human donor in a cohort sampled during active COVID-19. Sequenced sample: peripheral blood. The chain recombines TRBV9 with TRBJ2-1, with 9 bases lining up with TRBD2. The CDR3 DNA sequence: TGTGCCAGCAGCGCGGGACTAGCTGCGGGGGATGAGCAGTTCTTC. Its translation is CASSAGLAAGDEQFF.